Listed here are 18 T cell receptor beta chains from one sample, sequenced in a study of T cell changes during pregnancy in multiple sclerosis. Here immunoSEQ multiplex PCR was the method, and the copy in TCRdb shows in-frame clones only, minus some. The repertoire consists of about 100,000 clones, with around 93% occurring once and the leading ten covering more than 1.5%. The specimen comprised peripheral blood, sampled after pregnancy. Every receptor here comes from a female donor with multiple sclerosis, enrolled in a pregnancy study.

The chain has TRBV5-4 and TRBJ1-2; D is uncertain. The CDR3 is 13 amino acids. The V end lost 0 bases, the J end lost 6 bases, and 9 bases lay between the germline ends. CDR1 is SGHNT, CDR2 YYREEE, per germline (reference sequence). As DNA, the CDR3 is TGTGCCAGCAGCTTGGATCAGAATGATGGCTACACCTTC. Amino acids: CASSLDQNDGYTF.

This clone was observed a handful of times. In DNA, the CDR3 is TGTGCCACGGGGGGGACTGAAGCTTTCTTT. Translation: CATGGTEAFF. The chain combines TRBV19 with TRBJ1-1; D perhaps matches TRBD1 (5 bases). CDR3 length: 10 amino acids. Between the trimmed V and J ends, which lost 10 bases and 5 bases, there was a span of 8 bases. Germline lookup yields CDR1 LNHDA and CDR2 SQIVND (reference sequence).

This chain connects TRBV6-1 to TRBJ2-5; a weak D match, TRBD2 (5 bases). CDR1 and CDR2 from the germline V gene are MNHNS and SASEGT. V was trimmed by 2 bases and J by 7 bases, leaving 14 bases between them. This CDR3 comprises 14 residues. The CDR3 region has the DNA TGTGCCAGCAGTGAACTAGGTGGAGGCGGGACCCAGTACTTC. This encodes CASSELGGGGTQYF.

This chain connects TRBV6-6 to TRBJ2-1, with TRBD2 identical over 9 bases. The CDR3 is 15 residues long. The V and J ends lost 9 bases and 1 base, in that order; junction bases with no gene match: 7. Per germline, CDR1 MNHNY and CDR2 SVGAGI (reference sequence). CDR3 amino acids: CASKLAGDSYNEQFF. CDR3 DNA: TGTGCCAGTAAACTAGCGGGTGATTCCTACAATGAGCAGTTCTTC.

This clone has only one observation. The gene calls are TRBV23-1 and TRBJ1-2, with D possibly being TRBD1 (5 bases). TRBV23-1 is given ORF status, its function remaining uncertain. Trimming pared 0 bases from V and 5 bases from J, leaving 16 bases between. CDR3 length equals 16 residues. The CDR3 protein is CASSQSIDSTRYGYTF. The CDR3 bases are TGCGCCAGCAGTCAATCGATAGACAGCACCAGATATGGCTACACCTTC.

The rearrangement joins TRBV4-2 to TRBJ2-5; 14 positions agree with TRBD2. Losses at the gene ends were 3 bases for V and 3 bases for J; bases not matched to a gene: 0. Germline CDR1 reads LGHNA; CDR2 reads YNFKEQ. The CDR3 has 15 amino acids. CDR3 residues: CASSQGLAGEETQYF. CDR3 DNA: TGTGCCAGCAGCCAGGGACTAGCGGGAGAAGAGACCCAGTACTTC.

V and J are TRBV7-2 and TRBJ1-2; 12 bases are a match to TRBD1. CDR1 SGHTA and CDR2 FQGNSA come from the germline V gene. The V segment lost 1 base and the J segment 4 bases; nucleotides outside the gene matches: 10. The CDR3 has 18 amino acids. As DNA, the CDR3 is TGTGCCAGCAGCTTAGGGGGGACAGGGGGCATTATCGGCTATGGCTACACCTTC. Translated, it gives CASSLGGTGGIIGYGYTF. Based on the CDR3 plus reference TRBV7-2 and TRBJ1-2, the full variable domain is GAGVSQSPSNKVTEKGKDVELRCDPISGHTALYWYRQSLGQGLEFLIYFQGNSAPDKSGLPSDRFSAERTGGSVSTLTIQRTQQEDSAVYLCASSLGGTGGIIGYGYTFGSGTRLTVV.

V gene TRBV28 combines with J gene TRBJ2-3; perhaps TRBD1 as D (5 bases). The CDR3 contains 15 residues. V dropped 3 bases and J dropped 2 bases, with 12 bases sitting between them. Germline CDR1 and CDR2: MDHEN and SYDVKM. In DNA form, the CDR3 reads TGTGCCAGCAGTTTTGGTGGGGCGCACACAGATACGCAGTATTTT. It is translated as CASSFGGAHTDTQYF.

V usage is TRBV11-2 and J usage is TRBJ1-3; 7 bases align to TRBD1. The CDR3 is made up of 15 amino acids. The ends lost 5 bases at V and 2 bases at J; junction bases unmatched: 6. Germline loops: CDR1 SGHAT, CDR2 FQNNGV. The DNA for the CDR3 is TGTGCCAGCAGCACTGACGACAGGGCTGGAAACACCATATATTTT. This gives the protein CASSTDDRAGNTIYF. The variable domain in full, with the rest retrieved from reference TRBV11-2 and TRBJ1-3, is EAGVAQSPRYKIIEKRQSVAFWCNPISGHATLYWYQQILGQGPKLLIQFQNNGVVDDSQLPKDRFSAERLKGVDSTLKIQPAKLEDSAVYLCASSTDDRAGNTIYFGEGSWLTVV.

The chain recombines TRBV7-3 with TRBJ1-1; possibly TRBD1 for D (6 bases). The ends were cut back, 6 bases at V and 1 base at J, with 9 bases in the middle. This CDR3 region has 13 residues. Germline CDR1 and CDR2: SGHTA and FQGTGA. For the CDR3, the DNA is TGTGCCAGCAGATCACAGGGGAACACTGAAGCTTTCTTT. This encodes CASRSQGNTEAFF.

The chain combines TRBV7-2 with TRBJ1-6; 8 positions agree with TRBD1. Trimming cost V 2 bases and J 8 bases; bases outside gene matches: 8. Germline lookup yields CDR1 SGHTA and CDR2 FQGNSA. This CDR3 comprises 16 residues. The CDR3 sequence is CASSLKLGQGHSPLHF. DNA for the CDR3: TGTGCCAGCAGCTTAAAATTAGGACAGGGACATTCACCCCTCCACTTT.

This sequence joins TRBV2 and TRBJ2-1; D may be TRBD2 (5 bases). CDR1 SNHLY and CDR2 FYNNEI come from the germline V gene. Trimming left V 3 bases short and J 1 base short, with 19 bases between. The CDR3 covers 18 residues. The CDR3 DNA reads as TGTGCCAGCAGTGACCCGACCTCGAGAGCGGTATCCTACAATGAGCAGTTCTTC. Translating it yields CASSDPTSRAVSYNEQFF.

J is TRBJ2-1 and V is TRBV28; D is uncertain. The germline V and J ends were trimmed by 6 bases and 5 bases, with 11 bases remaining between them. This CDR3 has 13 amino acids. Per the germline V gene, CDR1 is MDHEN and CDR2 is SYDVKM. In DNA form, the CDR3 reads TGTGCCAGCAGCCTAATCGTTGACAATGAGCAGTTCTTC. Residues: CASSLIVDNEQFF.

V is TRBV10-2 and J is TRBJ2-7, with a tentative D call TRBD2 (5 bases). The CDR3 extends over 11 amino acids. Germline loops: CDR1 WSHSY, CDR2 SAAADI. With 10 bases removed from V and 4 bases from J, the gap between germline ends came to 11 bases. The CDR3 DNA reads TGCGCCACCGAAGCGGTATACGAGCAGTACTTC. It is translated as CATEAVYEQYF.

The chain is built from TRBV5-1 and TRBJ1-4; 12 bases align to TRBD1. Germline V gives CDR1 SGHRS, CDR2 YFSETQ. The V segment lost 1 base and the J segment 8 bases; nucleotides outside the gene matches: 6. This CDR3 comprises 16 residues. The CDR3 DNA reads TGCGCCAGCAGCTTGCCAGCCGGGACAGGGGGCGAAAAACTGTTTTTT. Translating it yields CASSLPAGTGGEKLFF. The entire variable domain, with the rest obtained from reference TRBV5-1 and TRBJ1-4, is as follows: KAGVTQTPRYLIKTRGQQVTLSCSPISGHRSVSWYQQTPGQGLQFLFEYFSETQRNKGNFPGRFSGRQFSNSRSEMNVSTLELGDSALYLCASSLPAGTGGEKLFFGSGTQLSVL.

The genes are TRBV5-1 and TRBJ1-1; maybe TRBD1 (6 bases). The V and J ends lost 4 bases and 1 base respectively, with 8 bases between them. There are 13 residues in the CDR3. The germline gives CDR1 SGHRS, CDR2 YFSETQ. CDR3 bases: TGCGCCAGCAGCCAGACAGGGAACACTGAAGCTTTCTTT. Protein: CASSQTGNTEAFF.

The genes are TRBV2 and TRBJ1-5, with D possibly matching TRBD1 (5 bases). The CDR3 is 14 amino acids. Trimming took off 6 bases at V and 3 bases at J, with 12 bases between the two ends. CDR1 is SNHLY and CDR2 is FYNNEI in the germline V gene. CDR3 protein: CASSADSNNQPQHF. CDR3 nucleotide sequence: TGTGCCAGCAGCGCCGACAGCAACAATCAGCCCCAGCATTTT.

The gene calls are TRBV28 and TRBJ1-1; D remains unclear. Germline V gene sequence: CDR1 MDHEN, CDR2 SYDVKM. V was shortened by 3 bases and J by 6 bases, with 5 bases between the two germline ends. This CDR3 contains 11 residues. DNA for the CDR3: TGTGCCAGCAGTTTCGGGGCTGAAGCTTTCTTT. Translating gives CASSFGAEAFF.